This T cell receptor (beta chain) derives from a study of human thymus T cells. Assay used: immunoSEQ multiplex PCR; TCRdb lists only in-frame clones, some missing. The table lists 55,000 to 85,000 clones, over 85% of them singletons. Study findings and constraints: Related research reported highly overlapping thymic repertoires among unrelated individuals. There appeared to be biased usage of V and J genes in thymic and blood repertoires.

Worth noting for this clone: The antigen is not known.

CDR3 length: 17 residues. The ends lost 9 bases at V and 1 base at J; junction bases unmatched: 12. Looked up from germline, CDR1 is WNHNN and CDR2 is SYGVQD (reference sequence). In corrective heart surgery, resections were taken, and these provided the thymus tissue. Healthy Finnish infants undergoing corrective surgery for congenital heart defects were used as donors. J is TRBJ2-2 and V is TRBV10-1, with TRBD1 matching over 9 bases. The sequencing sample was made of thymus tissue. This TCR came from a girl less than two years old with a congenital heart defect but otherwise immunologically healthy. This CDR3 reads CARDTGGGGRNTGELFF. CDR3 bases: TGCGCCAGAGACACAGGGGGCGGCGGGAGGAACACCGGGGAGCTGTTTTTT.